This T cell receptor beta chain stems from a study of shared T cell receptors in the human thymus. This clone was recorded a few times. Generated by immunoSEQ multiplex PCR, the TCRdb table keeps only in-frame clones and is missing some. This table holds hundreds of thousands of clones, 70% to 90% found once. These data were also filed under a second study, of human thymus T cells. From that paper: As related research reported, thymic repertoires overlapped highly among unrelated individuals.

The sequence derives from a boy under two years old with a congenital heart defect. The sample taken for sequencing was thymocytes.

The DNA of the CDR3 is TGTGCCAGCAGGCCAAATCACAGGGGGGCCACTGAAGCTTTCTTT. Encoded protein: CASRPNHRGATEAFF. This rearrangement joins TRBV7-9 to TRBJ1-1; 8 bases agree with TRBD1. The CDR3 covers 15 residues. The V and J ends lost 6 bases and 4 bases, in that order; junction bases with no gene match: 10. The germline V gene encodes CDR1 SEHNR and CDR2 FQNEAQ (reference sequence).